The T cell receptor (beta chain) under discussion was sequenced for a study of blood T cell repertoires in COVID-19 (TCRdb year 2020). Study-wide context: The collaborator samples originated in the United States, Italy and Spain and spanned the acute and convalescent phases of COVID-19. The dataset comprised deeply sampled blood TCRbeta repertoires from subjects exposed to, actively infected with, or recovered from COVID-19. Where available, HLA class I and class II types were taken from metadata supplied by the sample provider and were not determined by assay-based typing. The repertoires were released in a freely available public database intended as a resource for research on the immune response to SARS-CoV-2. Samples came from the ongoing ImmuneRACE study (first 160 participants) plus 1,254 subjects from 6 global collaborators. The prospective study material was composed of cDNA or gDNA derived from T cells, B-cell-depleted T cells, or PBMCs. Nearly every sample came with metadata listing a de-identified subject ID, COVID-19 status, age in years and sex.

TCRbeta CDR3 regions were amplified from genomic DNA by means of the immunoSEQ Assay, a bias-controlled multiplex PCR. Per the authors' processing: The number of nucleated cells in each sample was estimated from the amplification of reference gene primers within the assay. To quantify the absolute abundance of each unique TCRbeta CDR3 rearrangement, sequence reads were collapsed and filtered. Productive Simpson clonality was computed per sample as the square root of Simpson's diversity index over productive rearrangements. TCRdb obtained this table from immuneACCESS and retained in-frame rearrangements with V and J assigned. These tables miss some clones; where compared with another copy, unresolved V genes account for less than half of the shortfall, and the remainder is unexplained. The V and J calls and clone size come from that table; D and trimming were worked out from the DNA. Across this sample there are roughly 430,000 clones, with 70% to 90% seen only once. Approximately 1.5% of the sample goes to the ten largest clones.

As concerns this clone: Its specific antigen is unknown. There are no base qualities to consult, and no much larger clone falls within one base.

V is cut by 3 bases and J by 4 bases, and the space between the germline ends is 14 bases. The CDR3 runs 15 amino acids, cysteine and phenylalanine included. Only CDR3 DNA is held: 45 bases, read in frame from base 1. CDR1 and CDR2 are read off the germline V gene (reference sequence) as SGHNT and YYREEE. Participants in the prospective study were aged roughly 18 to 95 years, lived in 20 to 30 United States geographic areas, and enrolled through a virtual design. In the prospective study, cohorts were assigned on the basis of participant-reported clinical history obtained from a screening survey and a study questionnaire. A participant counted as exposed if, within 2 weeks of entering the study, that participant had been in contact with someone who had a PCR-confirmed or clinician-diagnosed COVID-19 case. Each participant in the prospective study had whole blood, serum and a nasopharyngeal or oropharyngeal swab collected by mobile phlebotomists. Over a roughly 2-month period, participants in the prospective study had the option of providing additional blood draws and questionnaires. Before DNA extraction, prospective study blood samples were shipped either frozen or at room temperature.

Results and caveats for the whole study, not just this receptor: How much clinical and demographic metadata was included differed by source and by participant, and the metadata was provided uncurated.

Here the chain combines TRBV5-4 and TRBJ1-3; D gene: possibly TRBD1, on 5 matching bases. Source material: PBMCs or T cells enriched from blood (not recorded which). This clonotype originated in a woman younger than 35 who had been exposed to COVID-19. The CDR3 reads CASSSGLLGGNTIYF. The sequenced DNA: TGTGCCAGCAGCTCGGGACTTCTGGGGGGAAACACCATATATTTT.